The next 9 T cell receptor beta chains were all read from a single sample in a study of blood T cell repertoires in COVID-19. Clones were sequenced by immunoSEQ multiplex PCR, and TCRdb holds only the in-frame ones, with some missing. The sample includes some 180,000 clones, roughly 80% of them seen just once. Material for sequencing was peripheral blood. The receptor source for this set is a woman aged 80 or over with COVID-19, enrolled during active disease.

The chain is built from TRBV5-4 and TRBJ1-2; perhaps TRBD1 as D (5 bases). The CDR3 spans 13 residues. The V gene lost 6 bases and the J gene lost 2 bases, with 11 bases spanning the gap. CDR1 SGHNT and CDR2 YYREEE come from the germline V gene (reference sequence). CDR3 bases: TGTGCCAGCAAGACCGACAGAAACTATGGCTACACCTTC. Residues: CASKTDRNYGYTF.

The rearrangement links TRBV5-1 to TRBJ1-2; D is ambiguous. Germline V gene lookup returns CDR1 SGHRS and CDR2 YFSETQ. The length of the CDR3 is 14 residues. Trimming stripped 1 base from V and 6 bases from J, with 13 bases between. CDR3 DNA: TGCGCCAGCAGCTTGACCCCCCAGGTTGATGGCTACACCTTC. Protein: CASSLTPQVDGYTF.

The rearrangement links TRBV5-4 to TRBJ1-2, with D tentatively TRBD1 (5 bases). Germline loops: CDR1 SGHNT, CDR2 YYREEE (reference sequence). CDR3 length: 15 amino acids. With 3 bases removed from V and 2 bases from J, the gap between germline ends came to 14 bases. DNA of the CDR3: TGTGCCAGCAGCTCCGGCCGGGACTCCAACTATGGCTACACCTTC. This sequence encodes CASSSGRDSNYGYTF.

The CDR3 DNA reads TGTGCCAGCAGCCAACAGCTTCTGGGTGGCTACACCTTC. This gives the protein CASSQQLLGGYTF. The chain combines TRBV27 with TRBJ1-2; D is unclear. V gave up 6 bases and J gave up 7 bases, with 15 bases separating them. This CDR3 region has 13 residues. Germline V CDR1 and CDR2: MNHEY, SMNVEV (reference sequence).

The CDR3 is CASSPSPGGGTEAFF. The CDR3 DNA sequence: TGTGCCAGCAGTCCCTCCCCGGGTGGTGGAACTGAAGCTTTCTTT. V is TRBV28 and J is TRBJ1-1; no definite D call. CDR3 length: 15 residues. Germline V lookup: CDR1 MDHEN, CDR2 SYDVKM. V dropped 5 bases and J dropped 5 bases, with 18 bases sitting between them.

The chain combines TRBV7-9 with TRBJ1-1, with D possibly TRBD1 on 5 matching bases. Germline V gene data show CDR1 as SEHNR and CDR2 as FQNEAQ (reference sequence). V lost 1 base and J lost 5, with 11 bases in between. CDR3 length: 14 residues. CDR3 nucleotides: TGTGCCAGCAGCTTAGATAGGGGAAGTACTGAAGCTTTCTTT. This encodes CASSLDRGSTEAFF.

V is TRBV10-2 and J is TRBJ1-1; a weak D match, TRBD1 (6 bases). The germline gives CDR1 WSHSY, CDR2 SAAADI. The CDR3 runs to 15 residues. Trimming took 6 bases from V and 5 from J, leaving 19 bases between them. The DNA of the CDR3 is TGCGCCAGCAGCCTTGGGGGGGGCCGCGGGACTGAAGCTTTCTTT. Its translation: CASSLGGGRGTEAFF.

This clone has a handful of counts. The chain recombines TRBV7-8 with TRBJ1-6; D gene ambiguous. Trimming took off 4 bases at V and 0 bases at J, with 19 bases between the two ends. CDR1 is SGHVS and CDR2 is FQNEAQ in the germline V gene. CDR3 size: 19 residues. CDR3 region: CASSYRPATTSSYNSPLHF. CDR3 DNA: TGTGCCAGCAGCTACCGCCCAGCCACAACTAGCTCCTATAATTCACCCCTCCACTTT.

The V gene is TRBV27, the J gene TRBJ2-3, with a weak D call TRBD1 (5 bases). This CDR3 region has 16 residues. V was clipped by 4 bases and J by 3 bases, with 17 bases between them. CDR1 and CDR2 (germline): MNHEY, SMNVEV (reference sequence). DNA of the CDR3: TGTGCCAGCAGTTCCCGAGACAGACTTAGGACAGATACGCAGTATTTT. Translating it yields CASSSRDRLRTDTQYF.